Each of the 14 T cell receptor beta chains below was sequenced from the same sample in a study of T cells in Graves' hyperthyroidism and ophthalmopathy. RNA transcripts yielded amplified TCR beta CDR3 regions. A first-round RT-PCR of the TCR CDR3 used the HTBI primer set. TCRdb reprocessed the multiplex PCR reads with MiXCR, giving one entry per CDR3 protein. The profile shows about 640,000 distinct CDR3 sequences, 20% to 25% of them singletons. Sequencing input: blood. The receptor source for this set is a man aged 30 to 45 with Graves' ophthalmopathy.

The genes are TRBV28 and TRBJ1-4; weak D call: TRBD1 (5 bases). Germline CDR1 reads MDHEN; CDR2 reads SYDVKM. The CDR3 length is 16 residues. The germline V and J ends were trimmed by 5 bases and 1 base, with 14 bases remaining between them. CDR3 nucleotides: TGTGCCAGCAGTGGAACCAGGGAGATAACTAATGAAAAACTGTTTTTT. It encodes CASSGTREITNEKLFF.

In this sample, this clonotype turned up many times. This chain joins TRBV28 and TRBJ2-7, with TRBD1 matching over 8 bases. The CDR3 covers 14 residues. In germline, CDR1 is MDHEN, CDR2 SYDVKM. The J segment lost 3 bases and the V segment lost 6 bases, leaving 7 bases of the junction unmatched. The CDR3 protein is CASRLGQGYYEQYF. CDR3 DNA sequence: TGTGCCAGCAGGTTAGGACAGGGATACTACGAGCAGTACTTC.

This chain links TRBV29-1 with TRBJ2-7; 10 positions agree with TRBD2. The CDR3 runs to 15 residues. Trimming took 4 bases from V and 3 from J; bases not matched to a gene: 9. Germline CDR1 and CDR2: SQVTM and ANQGSEA. The CDR3 region is CSVGPMGLAFYEQYF. CDR3 nucleotides: TGCAGCGTTGGGCCCATGGGACTAGCGTTCTACGAGCAGTACTTC.

J is TRBJ2-7 and V is TRBV5-1, with 14 nucleotides matching TRBD2. The CDR3 has 15 amino acids. Germline CDR1 reads SGHRS; CDR2 reads YFSETQ. V lost 4 bases, J lost 3 bases, and 3 bases stayed unmatched. The DNA for the CDR3 is TGCGCCAGCAGCCGGACTAGCGGGAGGTTCTACGAGCAGTACTTC. As protein: CASSRTSGRFYEQYF.

This clonotype was detected ten times or more. In DNA, the CDR3 is TGTGCCAGCAGTCAAGGACAGGGAGGAGGCTACACCTTC. This sequence encodes CASSQGQGGGYTF. The V and J genes are TRBV12-3 or TRBV12-4 and TRBJ1-2, with TRBD1 matching over 8 bases. The CDR3 runs 13 residues. V lost 5 bases to trimming and J lost 8 bases; unmatched junction nucleotides: 7.

This clonotype has just a few counts. The rearrangement joins TRBV7-2 to TRBJ2-2; 9 nucleotides agree with TRBD2. Trimming at V came to 3 bases and at J to 4 bases, leaving 3 bases not matched to a gene. The CDR3 contains 15 residues. In germline, CDR1 is SGHTA, CDR2 FQGNSA. The CDR3 loop is CASSFLAGRTGELFF. In nucleotides, the CDR3 is TGTGCCAGCAGCTTCCTAGCGGGACGCACCGGGGAGCTGTTTTTT. Together with reference TRBV7-2 and TRBJ2-2, the CDR3 gives the full variable domain: GAGVSQSPSNKVTEKGKDVELRCDPISGHTALYWYRQSLGQGLEFLIYFQGNSAPDKSGLPSDRFSAERTGGSVSTLTIQRTQQEDSAVYLCASSFLAGRTGELFFGEGSRLTVL.

Details on this clonotype: One junction end disagrees with the germline gene, perhaps due to a read error. CDR3 DNA sequence: TGTGCCAGCGGCTTACGGACAGGGAAGAACACCGGGGAGCTGTTTTTT. Its protein is CASGLRTGKNTGELFF. This chain joins TRBV11-1 and TRBJ2-2; 8 positions agree with TRBD1. CDR3 size: 16 residues. In germline, CDR1 is SGHAT, CDR2 FQDESV (reference sequence).

V gene TRBV7-8 combines with J gene TRBJ1-1; D is ambiguous. The CDR3 has 12 amino acids. Trimming took off 8 bases at V and 4 bases at J, with 11 bases between the two ends. Germline loops: CDR1 SGHVS, CDR2 FQNEAQ. CDR3 bases: TGTGCCAGCTTGGCCCCGGGCACTGAAGCTTTCTTT. Amino acid sequence: CASLAPGTEAFF. Full variable domain (missing parts from reference TRBV7-8 and TRBJ1-1): GAGVSQSPRYKVAKRGQDVALRCDPISGHVSLFWYQQALGQGPEFLTYFQNEAQLDKSGLPSDRFFAERPEGSVSTLKIQRTQQEDSAVYLCASLAPGTEAFFGQGTRLTVV.

This clonotype was seen repeatedly, ten times or more. The J gene is TRBJ2-7, the V gene TRBV27; TRBD2 matches 8 bases. This CDR3 spans 14 amino acids. The germline gives CDR1 MNHEY, CDR2 SMNVEV (reference sequence). V lost 5 bases to trimming and J lost 2 bases; unmatched junction nucleotides: 5. The CDR3 loop is CASSPGLVTYEQYF. In DNA, the CDR3 is TGTGCCAGCAGTCCGGGACTAGTAACCTACGAGCAGTACTTC.

The chain is built from TRBV9 and TRBJ2-1; 14 bases are shared with TRBD2. Germline V CDR1 and CDR2: SGDLS, YYNGEE. Trimming took 3 bases from V and 8 from J; bases not matched to a gene: 10. This CDR3 has 17 residues. The CDR3 sequence: CASSAREGLAGVYEQFF. In nucleotides, the CDR3 is TGTGCCAGCAGCGCCCGGGAGGGACTAGCGGGAGTCTATGAGCAGTTCTTC.

The chain links TRBV6-6 to TRBJ2-7; TRBD2 aligns across 11 bases. CDR3 length equals 20 residues. The trim removed 2 bases at V and 1 base at J, leaving 16 bases unmatched. CDR1 and CDR2 from the germline V gene are MNHNY and SVGAGI (reference sequence). The CDR3 spells CASSYPSVAGGPIGSYEQYF. CDR3 DNA: TGTGCCAGCAGTTACCCCTCGGTAGCGGGAGGGCCGATCGGGTCCTACGAGCAGTACTTC.

The genes are TRBV4-1 and TRBJ1-1; D call uncertain. The length of the CDR3 is 14 residues. With 2 bases removed from V and 4 bases from J, the gap between germline ends came to 11 bases. The V gene's germline CDR1 is MGHRA and CDR2 YSYEKL. In nucleotides, the CDR3 is TGCGCCAGCAGCCAAACCGGGCAGATCACTGAAGCTTTCTTT. It codes for CASSQTGQITEAFF.

This clonotype was found a few times. The gene calls are TRBV27 and TRBJ2-1, with TRBD1 identical over 8 bases. Germline V lookup: CDR1 MNHEY, CDR2 SMNVEV (reference sequence). V shed 3 bases, J shed 7 bases, and the junction held 5 bases outside the gene matches. The CDR3 is 14 residues long. The CDR3 sequence: CASSFQGAENEQFF. The DNA of the CDR3 is TGTGCCAGCAGTTTCCAGGGGGCGGAGAATGAGCAGTTCTTC.

This clonotype was detected many times. The chain links TRBV20-1 to TRBJ2-1; 9 nucleotides match TRBD2. The CDR3 extends over 14 amino acids. After removal of 5 bases from V and 4 bases from J, the junction contained 6 bases not matched to a gene. Germline CDR1 is DFQATT and CDR2 is SNEGSKA (reference sequence). CDR3 region: CSAPGLAKYNEQFF. CDR3 nucleotide sequence: TGCAGTGCTCCAGGACTAGCGAAGTACAATGAGCAGTTCTTC.